The 12 T cell receptor beta chains below come from one sample, sequenced in a study of blood T cell repertoires in COVID-19. Method: immunoSEQ multiplex PCR; TCRdb's copy keeps in-frame clones and lacks some. The data show some 300,000 clones, roughly 87% seen once. Sequencing was done on a sample of peripheral blood. These receptors all stem from a man aged 18-30 years with active or convalescent COVID-19.

V and J are TRBV5-4 and TRBJ2-5; weak D call: TRBD1 (6 bases). CDR3 length: 15 amino acids. The germline CDR1 and CDR2 sequences are SGHNT and YYREEE (reference sequence). Trimming pared 2 bases from V and 2 bases from J, leaving 13 bases between. CDR3: CASSFSGAAQETQYF. The CDR3 DNA reads TGTGCCAGCAGCTTCTCAGGGGCCGCACAAGAGACCCAGTACTTC.

The chain employs TRBV7-2 and TRBJ2-7; TRBD1 matches 10 bases. CDR3 length: 15 residues. CDR1 SGHTA and CDR2 FQGNSA come from the germline V gene. The ends lost 6 bases at V and 4 bases at J; junction bases unmatched: 9. The CDR3 spells CASSQDRGRSYEQYF. The CDR3 DNA is TGTGCCAGCAGTCAGGACAGGGGGAGAAGTTACGAGCAGTACTTC.

V is TRBV9 and J is TRBJ2-1, with D perhaps TRBD1 (7 bases). The CDR3 is 15 amino acids. Germline CDR1 reads SGDLS; CDR2 reads YYNGEE. V was trimmed by 1 base and J by 2 bases, leaving 10 bases between them. CDR3 sequence reads: CASSVQGGAYNEQFF. The CDR3 DNA follows: TGTGCCAGCAGCGTACAGGGGGGAGCCTACAATGAGCAGTTCTTC.

The chain carries TRBV7-9 and TRBJ1-4; no reliable D call. Between the trimmed V and J ends, which lost 5 bases and 5 bases, there was a span of 12 bases. The CDR3 totals 14 residues. Germline V lookup: CDR1 SEHNR, CDR2 FQNEAQ (reference sequence). The CDR3 DNA reads TGTGCCAGCAGCCCCTATAGCGCGAATGAAAAACTGTTTTTT. Protein sequence: CASSPYSANEKLFF.

This clone was observed a few times. This chain connects TRBV15 to TRBJ2-1; unclear D gene. V shed 0 bases and J shed 10 bases, with 10 bases lying between them. This CDR3 spans 13 amino acids. Germline assignment: CDR1 LNHNV and CDR2 YYDKDF (reference sequence). This chain's CDR3 is CATSRDRAYEQFF. Written as DNA, the CDR3 is TGTGCCACCAGCAGAGATCGAGCGTACGAGCAGTTCTTC.

The genes are TRBV25-1 and TRBJ2-7; 7 positions match TRBD2. The J segment lost 3 bases and the V segment lost 4 bases, leaving 3 bases of the junction unmatched. The CDR3 consists of 13 residues. The germline gives CDR1 MGHDK, CDR2 SYGVNS. CDR3 in amino acids: CASSAGGLYEQYF. CDR3 coding DNA: TGTGCCAGCAGTGCGGGGGGTCTCTACGAGCAGTACTTC.

The chain couples TRBV11-3 to TRBJ2-7; D gene unclear. This CDR3 spans 10 amino acids. CDR1 is SGHNT and CDR2 is YENEEA in the germline V gene. The germline V and J ends were trimmed by 8 bases and 5 bases, with 7 bases remaining between them. This CDR3 reads CASALDEQYF. The CDR3 nucleotides are TGTGCCAGCGCGCTGGACGAGCAGTACTTC.

The V call is TRBV6-5, the J call TRBJ2-1, with D maybe TRBD1 (5 bases). This CDR3 spans 12 amino acids. The V gene's germline CDR1 is MNHEY and CDR2 SVGAGI. The germline V and J ends were trimmed by 2 bases and 9 bases, with 8 bases remaining between them. The DNA of the CDR3 is TGTGCCAGCAGTTACAGGGGCAGTGAGCAGTTCTTC. This gives the protein CASSYRGSEQFF.

The V and J genes are TRBV12-3 or TRBV12-4 and TRBJ2-7, with 7 bases matching TRBD1. V trimming: 6 bases; J trimming: 1 base; junction bases outside the gene matches: 3. This CDR3 contains 13 residues. Written as DNA, the CDR3 is TGTGCCAGCAGGGACAGGATATCCTACGAGCAGTACTTC. This sequence encodes CASRDRISYEQYF.

This clone has only one observation. This chain links TRBV18 with TRBJ2-1; weak D call: TRBD1 (6 bases). V lost 0 bases and J lost 13, with 19 bases in between. The CDR3 totals 15 residues. Germline V gene sequence: CDR1 KGHSH, CDR2 LQKENI. DNA for the CDR3: TGTGCCAGCTCACCACCCCGAGGGACACCTACCAGCCAGTTCTTC. The encoded protein is CASSPPRGTPTSQFF. Combining the CDR3 with reference TRBV18 and TRBJ2-1 gives the whole variable domain NAGVMQNPRHLVRRRGQEARLRCSPMKGHSHVYWYRQLPEEGLKFMVYLQKENIIDESGMPKERFSAEFPKEGPSILRIQQVVRGDSAAYFCASSPPRGTPTSQFFGPGTRLTVL.

The chain carries TRBV4-1 and TRBJ1-1; D call uncertain. Germline V gene lookup returns CDR1 MGHRA and CDR2 YSYEKL. CDR3 size: 15 residues. With 4 bases removed from V and 8 bases from J, the gap between germline ends came to 20 bases. The CDR3 sequence: CASSPRFAASTEAFF. The CDR3 DNA reads as TGCGCCAGCAGCCCGAGGTTCGCAGCTTCCACAGAAGCTTTCTTT.

In its sample, this clone was seen once. Other DNA sequences from this sample encode an identical CDR3 as well. J is TRBJ1-2 and V is TRBV9; 8 bases are shared with TRBD1. The CDR3 runs 14 residues. Germline V gene data show CDR1 as SGDLS and CDR2 as YYNGEE. V lost 3 bases, J lost 8 bases, and 9 bases stayed unmatched. DNA of the CDR3: TGTGCCAGCAGCGCCGACAGGGGTCTGAAAGGCTACACCTTC. Amino acids: CASSADRGLKGYTF.